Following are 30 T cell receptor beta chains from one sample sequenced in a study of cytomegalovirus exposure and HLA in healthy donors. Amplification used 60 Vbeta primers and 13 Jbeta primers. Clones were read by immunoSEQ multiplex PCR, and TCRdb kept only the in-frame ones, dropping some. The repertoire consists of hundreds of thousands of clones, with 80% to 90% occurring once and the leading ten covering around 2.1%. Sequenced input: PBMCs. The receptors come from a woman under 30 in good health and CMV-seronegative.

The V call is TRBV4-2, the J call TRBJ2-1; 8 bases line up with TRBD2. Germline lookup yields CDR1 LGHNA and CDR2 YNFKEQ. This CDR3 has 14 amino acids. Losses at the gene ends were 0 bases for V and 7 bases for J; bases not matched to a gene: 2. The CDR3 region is CASSQDGGGNEQFF. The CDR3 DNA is TGTGCCAGCAGCCAAGATGGCGGGGGGAATGAGCAGTTCTTC.

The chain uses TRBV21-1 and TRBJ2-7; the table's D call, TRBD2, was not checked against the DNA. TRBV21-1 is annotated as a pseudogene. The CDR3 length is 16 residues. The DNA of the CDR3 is TGTGCCAGCAGCAAATGTGGGACTAGCGGTTGCTACGAGCAGTACTTC. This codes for CASSKCGTSGCYEQYF.

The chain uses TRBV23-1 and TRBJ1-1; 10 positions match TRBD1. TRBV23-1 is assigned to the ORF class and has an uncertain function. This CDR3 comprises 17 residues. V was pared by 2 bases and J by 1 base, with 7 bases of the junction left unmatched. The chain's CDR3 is CASSQDRGRKRNTEAFF. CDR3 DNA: TGCGCCAGCAGTCAAGACAGGGGGCGAAAGAGGAACACTGAAGCTTTCTTT.

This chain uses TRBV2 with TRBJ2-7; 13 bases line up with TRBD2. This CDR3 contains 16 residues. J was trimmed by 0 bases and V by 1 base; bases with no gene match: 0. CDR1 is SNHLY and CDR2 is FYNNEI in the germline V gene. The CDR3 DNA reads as TGTGCCAGCAGTGAAGGGACTAGCGGGGGCTCCTACGAGCAGTACTTC. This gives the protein CASSEGTSGGSYEQYF.

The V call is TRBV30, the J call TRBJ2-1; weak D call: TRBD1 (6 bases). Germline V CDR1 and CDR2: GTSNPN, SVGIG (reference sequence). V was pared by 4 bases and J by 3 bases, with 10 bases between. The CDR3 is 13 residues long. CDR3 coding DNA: TGTGCCTGGAAGGGGGACGTCTACAATGAGCAGTTCTTC. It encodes CAWKGDVYNEQFF.

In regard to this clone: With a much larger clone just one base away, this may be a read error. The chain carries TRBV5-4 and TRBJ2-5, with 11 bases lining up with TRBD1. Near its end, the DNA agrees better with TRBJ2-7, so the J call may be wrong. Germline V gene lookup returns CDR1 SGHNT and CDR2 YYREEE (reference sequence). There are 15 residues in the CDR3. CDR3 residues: CASSVGTGGSYEQYF. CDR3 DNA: TGTGCCAGCAGCGTCGGGACAGGGGGCTCCTACGAGCAGTACTTC.

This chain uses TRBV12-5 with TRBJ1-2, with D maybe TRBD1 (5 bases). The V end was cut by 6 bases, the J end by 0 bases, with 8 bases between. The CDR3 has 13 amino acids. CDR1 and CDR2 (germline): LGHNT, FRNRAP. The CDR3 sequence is CASGLTANYGYTF. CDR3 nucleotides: TGTGCTAGTGGCCTGACAGCTAACTATGGCTACACCTTC.

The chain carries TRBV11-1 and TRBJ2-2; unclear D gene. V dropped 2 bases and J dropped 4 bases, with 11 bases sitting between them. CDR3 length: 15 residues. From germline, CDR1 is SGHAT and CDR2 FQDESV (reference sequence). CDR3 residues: CASSLRTEITGELFF. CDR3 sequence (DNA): TGTGCCAGCAGCTTAAGAACAGAGATCACCGGGGAGCTGTTTTTT.

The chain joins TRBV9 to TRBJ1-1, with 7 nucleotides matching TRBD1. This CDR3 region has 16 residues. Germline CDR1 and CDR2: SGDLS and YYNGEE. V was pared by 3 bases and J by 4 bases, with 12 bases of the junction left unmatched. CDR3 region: CASSATGVPTTTEAFF. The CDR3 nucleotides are TGTGCCAGCAGCGCAACAGGGGTCCCAACCACCACTGAAGCTTTCTTT.

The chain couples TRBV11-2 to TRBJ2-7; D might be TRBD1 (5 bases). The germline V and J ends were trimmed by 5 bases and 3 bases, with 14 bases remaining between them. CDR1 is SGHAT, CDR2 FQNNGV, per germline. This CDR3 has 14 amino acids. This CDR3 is CASSGAQKYYEQYF. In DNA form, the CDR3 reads TGTGCCAGCAGCGGGGCCCAGAAATACTACGAGCAGTACTTC. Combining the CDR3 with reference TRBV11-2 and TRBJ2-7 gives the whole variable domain EAGVAQSPRYKIIEKRQSVAFWCNPISGHATLYWYQQILGQGPKLLIQFQNNGVVDDSQLPKDRFSAERLKGVDSTLKIQPAKLEDSAVYLCASSGAQKYYEQYFGPGTRLTVT.

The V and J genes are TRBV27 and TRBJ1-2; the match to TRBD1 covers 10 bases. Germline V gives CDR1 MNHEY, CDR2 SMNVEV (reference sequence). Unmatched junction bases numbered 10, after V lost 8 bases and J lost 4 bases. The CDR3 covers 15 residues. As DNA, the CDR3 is TGTGCCAGCGGGGACGGGACAGGGGAAATCTATGGCTACACCTTC. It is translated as CASGDGTGEIYGYTF.

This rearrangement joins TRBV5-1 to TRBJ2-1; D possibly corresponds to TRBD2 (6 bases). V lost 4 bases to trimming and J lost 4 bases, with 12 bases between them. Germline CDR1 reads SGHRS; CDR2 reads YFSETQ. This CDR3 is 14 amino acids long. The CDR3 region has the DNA TGCGCCAGCAGCATGAGGGACTTGTACAATGAGCAGTTCTTC. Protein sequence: CASSMRDLYNEQFF.

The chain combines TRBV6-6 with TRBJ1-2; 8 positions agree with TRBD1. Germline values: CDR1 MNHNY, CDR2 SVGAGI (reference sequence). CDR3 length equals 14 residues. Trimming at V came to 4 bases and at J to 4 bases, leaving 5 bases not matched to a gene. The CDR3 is CASSSGTGTYGYTF. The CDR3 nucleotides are TGTGCCAGCAGTTCCGGGACAGGAACCTATGGCTACACCTTC.

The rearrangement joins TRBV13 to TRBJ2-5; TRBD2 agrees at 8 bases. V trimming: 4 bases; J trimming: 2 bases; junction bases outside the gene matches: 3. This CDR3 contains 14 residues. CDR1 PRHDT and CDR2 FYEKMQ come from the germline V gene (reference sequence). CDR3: CASSSAGVQETQYF. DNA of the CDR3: TGTGCCAGCAGCTCAGCGGGGGTTCAAGAGACCCAGTACTTC.

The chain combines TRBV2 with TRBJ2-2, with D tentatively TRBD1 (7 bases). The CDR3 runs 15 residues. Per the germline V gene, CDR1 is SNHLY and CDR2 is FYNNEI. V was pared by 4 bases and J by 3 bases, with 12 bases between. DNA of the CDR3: TGTGCCAGCAGTGGGCAGGGGGGATACACCGGGGAGCTGTTTTTT. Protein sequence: CASSGQGGYTGELFF.

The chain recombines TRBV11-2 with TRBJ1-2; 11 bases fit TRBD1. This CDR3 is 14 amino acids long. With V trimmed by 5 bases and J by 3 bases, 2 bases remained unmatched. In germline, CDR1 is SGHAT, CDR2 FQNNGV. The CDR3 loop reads CASSPGQGDYGYTF. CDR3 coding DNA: TGTGCCAGCAGCCCGGGACAGGGGGACTATGGCTACACCTTC.

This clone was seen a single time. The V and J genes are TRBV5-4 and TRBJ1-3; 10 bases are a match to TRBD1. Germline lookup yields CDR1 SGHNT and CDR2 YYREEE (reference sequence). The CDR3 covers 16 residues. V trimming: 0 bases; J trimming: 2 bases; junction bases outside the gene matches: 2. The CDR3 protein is CASSLGGTGAGNTIYF. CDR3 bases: TGTGCCAGCAGCTTGGGGGGGACAGGGGCTGGAAACACCATATATTTT.

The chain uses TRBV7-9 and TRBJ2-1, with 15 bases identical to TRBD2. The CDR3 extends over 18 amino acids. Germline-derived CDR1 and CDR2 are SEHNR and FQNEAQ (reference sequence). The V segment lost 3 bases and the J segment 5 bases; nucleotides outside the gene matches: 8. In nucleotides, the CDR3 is TGTGCCAGCAGCTTGGATTCCGGGACTAGCGGGGGGCACAATGAGCAGTTCTTC. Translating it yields CASSLDSGTSGGHNEQFF. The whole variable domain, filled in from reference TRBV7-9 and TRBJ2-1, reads DTGVSQNPRHKITKRGQNVTFRCDPISEHNRLYWYRQTLGQGPEFLTYFQNEAQLEKSRLLSDRFSAERPKGSFSTLEIQRTEQGDSAMYLCASSLDSGTSGGHNEQFFGPGTRLTVL.

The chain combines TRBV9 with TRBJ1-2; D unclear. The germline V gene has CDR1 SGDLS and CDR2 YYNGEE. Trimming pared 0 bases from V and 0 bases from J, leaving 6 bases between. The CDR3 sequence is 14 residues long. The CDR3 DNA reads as TGTGCCAGCAGCGTAGCGGGTTCTAACTATGGCTACACCTTC. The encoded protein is CASSVAGSNYGYTF.

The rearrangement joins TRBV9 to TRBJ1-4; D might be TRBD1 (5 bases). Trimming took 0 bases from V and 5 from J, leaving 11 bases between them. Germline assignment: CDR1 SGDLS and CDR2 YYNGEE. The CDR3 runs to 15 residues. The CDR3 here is CASSVGRGVNEKLFF. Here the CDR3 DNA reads TGTGCCAGCAGCGTAGGGAGGGGTGTCAATGAAAAACTGTTTTTT.

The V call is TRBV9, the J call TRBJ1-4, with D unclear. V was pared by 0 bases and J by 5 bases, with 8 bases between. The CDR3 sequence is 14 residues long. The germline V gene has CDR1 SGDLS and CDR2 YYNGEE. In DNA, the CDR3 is TGTGCCAGCAGCGTAGCAGTGGAGAATGAAAAACTGTTTTTT. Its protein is CASSVAVENEKLFF.

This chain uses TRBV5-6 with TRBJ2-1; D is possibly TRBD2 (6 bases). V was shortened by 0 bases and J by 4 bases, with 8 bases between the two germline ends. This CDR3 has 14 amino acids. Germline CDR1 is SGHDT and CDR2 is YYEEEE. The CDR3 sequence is CASSLVGGYNEQFF. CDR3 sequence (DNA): TGTGCCAGCAGCTTGGTCGGGGGATACAATGAGCAGTTCTTC. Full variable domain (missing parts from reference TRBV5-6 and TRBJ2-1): DAGVTQSPTHLIKTRGQQVTLRCSPKSGHDTVSWYQQALGQGPQFIFQYYEEEERQRGNFPDRFSGHQFPNYSSELNVNALLLGDSALYLCASSLVGGYNEQFFGPGTRLTVL.

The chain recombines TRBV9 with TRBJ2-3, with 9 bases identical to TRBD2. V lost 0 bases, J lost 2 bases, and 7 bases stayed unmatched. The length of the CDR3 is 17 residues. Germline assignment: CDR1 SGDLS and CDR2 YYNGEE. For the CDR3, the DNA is TGTGCCAGCAGCGTAGTTCGGACTAGCGTACTCACAGATACGCAGTATTTT. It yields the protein CASSVVRTSVLTDTQYF.

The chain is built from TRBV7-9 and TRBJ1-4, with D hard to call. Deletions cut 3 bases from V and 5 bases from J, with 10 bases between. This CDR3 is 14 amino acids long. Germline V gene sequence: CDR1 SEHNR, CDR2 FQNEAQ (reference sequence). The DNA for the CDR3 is TGTGCCAGCAGCTTGGGCCCACCGAATGAAAAACTGTTTTTT. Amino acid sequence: CASSLGPPNEKLFF. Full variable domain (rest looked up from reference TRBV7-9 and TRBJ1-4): DTGVSQNPRHKITKRGQNVTFRCDPISEHNRLYWYRQTLGQGPEFLTYFQNEAQLEKSRLLSDRFSAERPKGSFSTLEIQRTEQGDSAMYLCASSLGPPNEKLFFGSGTQLSVL.

In DNA form, the CDR3 reads TGTGCCTCCGTCTATGGCTACACCTTC. It translates to CASVYGYTF. V gene TRBV27 combines with J gene TRBJ1-2, with D uncertain. Trimming took off 11 bases at V and 4 bases at J, with 5 bases between the two ends. From germline, CDR1 is MNHEY and CDR2 SMNVEV (reference sequence). The CDR3 length is 9 residues.

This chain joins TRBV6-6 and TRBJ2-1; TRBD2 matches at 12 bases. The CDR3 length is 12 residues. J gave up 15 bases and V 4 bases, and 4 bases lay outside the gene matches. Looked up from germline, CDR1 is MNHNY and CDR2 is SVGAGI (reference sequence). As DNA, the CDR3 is TGTGCCAGCAGTTCTTCTAGCGGGGGGGTGTTCTTC. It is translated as CASSSSSGGVFF.

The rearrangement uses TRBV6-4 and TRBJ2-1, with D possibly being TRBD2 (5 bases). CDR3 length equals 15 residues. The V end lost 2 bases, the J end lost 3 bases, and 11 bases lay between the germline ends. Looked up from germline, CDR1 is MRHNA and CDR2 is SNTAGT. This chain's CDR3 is CASSDRAAGYNEQFF. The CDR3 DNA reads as TGTGCCAGCAGTGACCGGGCGGCGGGCTACAATGAGCAGTTCTTC.

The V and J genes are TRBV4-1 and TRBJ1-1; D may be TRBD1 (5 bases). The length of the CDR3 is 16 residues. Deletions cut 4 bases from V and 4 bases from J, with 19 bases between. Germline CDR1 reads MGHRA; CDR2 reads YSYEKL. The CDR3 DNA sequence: TGCGCCAGCAGCCGCGCCGGGACTTCCGAGGGCACTGAAGCTTTCTTT. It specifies CASSRAGTSEGTEAFF.

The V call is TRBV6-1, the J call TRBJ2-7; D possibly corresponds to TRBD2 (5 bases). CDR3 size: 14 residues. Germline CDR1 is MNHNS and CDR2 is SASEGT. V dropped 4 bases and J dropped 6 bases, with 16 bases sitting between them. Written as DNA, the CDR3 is TGTGCCAGCAGTGTTGGGATAGCGTCGGGCGAGCAGTACTTC. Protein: CASSVGIASGEQYF.

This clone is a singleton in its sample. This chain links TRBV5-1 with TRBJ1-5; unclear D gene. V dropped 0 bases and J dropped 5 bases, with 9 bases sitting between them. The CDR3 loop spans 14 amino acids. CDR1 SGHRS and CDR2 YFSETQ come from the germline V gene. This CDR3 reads CASSLAGADQPQHF. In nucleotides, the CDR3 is TGCGCCAGCAGCTTGGCCGGAGCGGATCAGCCCCAGCATTTT. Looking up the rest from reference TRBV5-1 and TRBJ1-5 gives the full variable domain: KAGVTQTPRYLIKTRGQQVTLSCSPISGHRSVSWYQQTPGQGLQFLFEYFSETQRNKGNFPGRFSGRQFSNSRSEMNVSTLELGDSALYLCASSLAGADQPQHFGDGTRLSIL.